The 25 T cell receptor beta chains presented below share a single source sample, sequenced in a study of blood T cell repertoires in COVID-19. Method: immunoSEQ multiplex PCR; TCRdb's copy keeps in-frame clones and lacks some. The table has under 200,000 clones, around four fifths seen once. Sample: PBMCs or T cells enriched from blood (not recorded which). The source of these receptors is a man aged 50-59 years who had recovered from COVID-19.

V is TRBV19 and J is TRBJ1-1; 8 positions agree with TRBD1. CDR1 is LNHDA, CDR2 SQIVND, per germline (reference sequence). This CDR3 region has 14 residues. After removal of 5 bases from V and 4 bases from J, the junction contained 6 bases not matched to a gene. CDR3 bases: TGTGCCAGTAGTGCCACAGGGGGAGGCACTGAAGCTTTCTTT. Protein product: CASSATGGGTEAFF.

The chain is built from TRBV7-8 and TRBJ2-5, with D perhaps TRBD2 (5 bases). The CDR3 length is 11 residues. Germline V gene sequence: CDR1 SGHVS, CDR2 FQNEAQ. V was shortened by 10 bases and J by 7 bases, with 13 bases between the two germline ends. CDR3 nucleotides: TGTGCCATCGATGAAAGCGGGACCCAGTACTTC. Translated, it gives CAIDESGTQYF.

This sequence joins TRBV7-9 and TRBJ1-2; 9 bases align to TRBD1. Germline V lookup: CDR1 SEHNR, CDR2 FQNEAQ (reference sequence). V lost 2 bases and J lost 5; bases outside the gene matches: 9. The length of the CDR3 is 16 residues. CDR3 residues: CASSLLFGQGSYGYTF. DNA for the CDR3: TGTGCCAGCAGCTTATTGTTCGGACAGGGGAGTTATGGCTACACCTTC.

This clone came up a few times. The chain recombines TRBV12-3 or TRBV12-4 with TRBJ1-1; D remains ambiguous. Trimming removed 8 bases at V and 5 bases at J, with 15 bases between. The CDR3 has 13 amino acids. The CDR3 region has the DNA TGTGCCAGCCGCCTCGGGTGGCGTACTGAAGCTTTCTTT. Translated, it gives CASRLGWRTEAFF.

This chain uses TRBV19 with TRBJ1-2; tentatively, D is TRBD1 (6 bases). The germline V and J ends were trimmed by 5 bases and 0 bases, with 13 bases remaining between them. The CDR3 runs 15 residues. From germline, CDR1 is LNHDA and CDR2 SQIVND (reference sequence). The CDR3 loop is CASSLRDIANYGYTF. The CDR3 DNA reads TGTGCCAGTAGTCTCCGGGACATAGCTAACTATGGCTACACCTTC.

V is TRBV19 and J is TRBJ1-3, with 7 bases identical to TRBD1. There are 17 residues in the CDR3. In germline, CDR1 is LNHDA, CDR2 SQIVND (reference sequence). With 0 bases clipped from V and 2 bases from J, the junction kept 7 bases outside the gene matches. CDR3 sequence: CASSIDHRQGPGNTIYF. The CDR3 DNA follows: TGTGCCAGTAGTATAGATCATAGACAGGGTCCTGGAAACACCATATATTTT.

The chain is built from TRBV4-1 and TRBJ2-7, with TRBD1 identical over 8 bases. Germline V gives CDR1 MGHRA, CDR2 YSYEKL. CDR3 length: 16 amino acids. J was trimmed by 1 base and V by 1 base; bases with no gene match: 6. The CDR3 sequence: CASSQVWTGSSYEQYF. CDR3 DNA: TGCGCCAGCAGCCAAGTCTGGACAGGGTCTTCCTACGAGCAGTACTTC.

This clone has only one observation. The chain combines TRBV4-2 with TRBJ2-2; maybe TRBD2 (6 bases). Germline V gene lookup returns CDR1 LGHNA and CDR2 YNFKEQ. V shed 0 bases and J shed 4 bases, with 12 bases lying between them. The CDR3 length is 16 residues. The CDR3 DNA sequence: TGTGCCAGCAGCCAAGATCCCGGGGGACGCACCGGGGAGCTGTTTTTT. It encodes CASSQDPGGRTGELFF.

This rearrangement joins TRBV6-6 to TRBJ2-7; TRBD1 matches 7 bases. CDR1 and CDR2 (germline): MNHNY, SVGAGI (reference sequence). After removal of 11 bases from V and 0 bases from J, the junction contained 10 bases not matched to a gene. The CDR3 length is 14 residues. The CDR3 DNA reads TGTGCCCAGAAAAACGGGACAGTCTCCTACGAGCAGTACTTC. Encoded protein: CAQKNGTVSYEQYF.

The chain recombines TRBV5-1 with TRBJ1-4; TRBD1 matches at 10 bases. Trimming removed 2 bases from V and 7 bases from J; junction bases left unmatched: 11. Germline V gene data show CDR1 as SGHRS and CDR2 as YFSETQ. The CDR3 loop spans 17 amino acids. The CDR3 region has the DNA TGCGCCAGCAGCTTTGGGACAGGGGTTTCTTGGGGTGAAAAACTGTTTTTT. It translates to CASSFGTGVSWGEKLFF.

This chain uses TRBV7-3 with TRBJ1-6; tentative D call: TRBD1 (5 bases). Germline V lookup: CDR1 SGHTA, CDR2 FQGTGA. Deletions cut 7 bases from V and 9 bases from J, with 16 bases between. This CDR3 has 14 residues. The CDR3 nucleotides are TGTGCCAGCACCCCGACGGGGGTAGGTTCACCCCTCCACTTT. Its translation: CASTPTGVGSPLHF.

The table lists this clone with a count of one. The chain has TRBV11-3 and TRBJ2-7; 9 bases are a match to TRBD1. The CDR3 is 16 residues long. V was clipped by 0 bases and J by 6 bases; unmatched bases: 9. Germline values: CDR1 SGHNT, CDR2 YENEEA. The CDR3 is CASSLESGTGNSEQYF. CDR3 bases: TGTGCCAGCAGCTTAGAATCCGGGACAGGGAATTCCGAGCAGTACTTC.

This clone was seen ten or more times. The rearrangement uses TRBV4-2 and TRBJ2-7, with 7 bases identical to TRBD2. Looked up from germline, CDR1 is LGHNA and CDR2 is YNFKEQ. The CDR3 has 15 residues. Losses at the gene ends were 7 bases for V and 1 base for J; bases not matched to a gene: 10. DNA of the CDR3: TGTGCCAGCAATCAGGAGGTGGGGGGGTCCTACGAGCAGTACTTC. It translates to CASNQEVGGSYEQYF.

Written as DNA, the CDR3 is TGCGCCAGCAGCTTGGCCGGGGGGGACTACACTGAAGCTTTCTTT. Amino acids: CASSLAGGDYTEAFF. The genes are TRBV5-1 and TRBJ1-1, with D tentatively TRBD1 (5 bases). This CDR3 has 15 residues. The V end lost 0 bases, the J end lost 3 bases, and 12 bases lay between the germline ends. Germline assignment: CDR1 SGHRS and CDR2 YFSETQ.

CDR3 DNA: TGTGCCAGTAGTAGCAGACTAGCGGGGGGCCTGGATACGCAGTATTTT. Encoded protein: CASSSRLAGGLDTQYF. The chain links TRBV19 to TRBJ2-3; 13 bases match TRBD2. Germline CDR1 LNHDA, CDR2 SQIVND (reference sequence). J lost 6 bases, V lost 4 bases, and 7 bases had no gene match. The CDR3 is made up of 16 amino acids. Based on the CDR3 plus reference TRBV19 and TRBJ2-3, the full variable domain is DGGITQSPKYLFRKEGQNVTLSCEQNLNHDAMYWYRQDPGQGLRLIYYSQIVNDFQKGDIAEGYSVSREKKESFPLTVTSAQKNPTAFYLCASSSRLAGGLDTQYFGPGTRLTVL.

This sequence joins TRBV6-4 and TRBJ1-5; 9 bases are shared with TRBD1. This CDR3 contains 15 residues. Looked up from germline, CDR1 is MRHNA and CDR2 is SNTAGT. Trimming removed 8 bases from V and 1 base from J; junction bases left unmatched: 6. CDR3 amino acids: CASGKQGASNQPQHF. CDR3 nucleotide sequence: TGTGCCAGCGGTAAACAGGGGGCGAGCAATCAGCCCCAGCATTTT.

The CDR3 here is CASSLVIARTDTQYF. CDR3 coding DNA: TGTGCCAGCAGCTTGGTAATAGCAAGGACAGATACGCAGTATTTT. The chain has TRBV7-2 and TRBJ2-3; D unclear. The CDR3 is made up of 15 amino acids. V lost 3 bases, J lost 3 bases, and 13 bases lay in between. Germline CDR1 is SGHTA and CDR2 is FQGNSA.

This chain connects TRBV6-1 to TRBJ1-2; TRBD1 aligns across 9 bases. Germline V lookup: CDR1 MNHNS, CDR2 SASEGT. The CDR3 sequence is 14 residues long. J lost 7 bases, V lost 5 bases, and 8 bases had no gene match. CDR3 sequence: CASSSDGQGFGYTF. The CDR3 coding sequence is TGTGCCAGCAGTTCCGACGGACAGGGGTTTGGCTACACCTTC.

Details on this clone: Other nucleotide sequences in the sample specify the same CDR3. This chain connects TRBV2 to TRBJ1-2; perhaps TRBD1 as D (5 bases). This CDR3 contains 13 residues. Germline CDR1 SNHLY, CDR2 FYNNEI. V was shortened by 3 bases and J by 4 bases, with 9 bases between the two germline ends. The CDR3 region is CASSDQGSYGYTF. The CDR3 nucleotides read TGTGCCAGCAGTGATCAGGGATCCTATGGCTACACCTTC.

The CDR3 spells CASSGGARTGELFF. CDR3 in DNA: TGTGCCAGCAGTGGCGGGGCGAGGACCGGGGAGCTGTTTTTT. The J gene is TRBJ2-2, the V gene TRBV2; tentative D call: TRBD2 (6 bases). Germline lookup yields CDR1 SNHLY and CDR2 FYNNEI. Trimming pared 4 bases from V and 5 bases from J, leaving 11 bases between. The CDR3 is 14 amino acids.

In its sample, this clone was seen a few times. J is TRBJ1-2 and V is TRBV3-1 (or the pseudogene TRBV3-2); possible D gene TRBD1, 5 bases. V was clipped by 6 bases and J by 3 bases, with 14 bases between them. CDR3 length equals 14 residues. CDR1 and CDR2 (germline): LGHDT, YNNKEL (reference sequence). CDR3 region: CASRPGGGDYGYTF. The CDR3 nucleotides read TGTGCCAGCAGACCGGGGGGAGGGGACTATGGCTACACCTTC.

This clone has only a few counts. The rearrangement links TRBV11-2 to TRBJ1-1; 8 positions match TRBD1. CDR1 SGHAT and CDR2 FQNNGV come from the germline V gene. The CDR3 extends over 16 amino acids. Trimming removed 1 base from V and 5 bases from J; junction bases left unmatched: 9. The CDR3 nucleotides are TGTGCCAGCAGCTTAGCCCCAGGGGGCGTTAATACTGAAGCTTTCTTT. Its translation: CASSLAPGGVNTEAFF.

The V call is TRBV5-6, the J call TRBJ1-3; D is uncertain. The germline V gene has CDR1 SGHDT and CDR2 YYEEEE. Trimming shortened V by 4 bases and J by 1 base, and 9 bases separated the two germline ends. The CDR3 is made up of 14 amino acids. The CDR3 sequence: CASSVDWSGNTIYF. For the CDR3, the DNA is TGTGCCAGCAGCGTCGACTGGTCTGGAAACACCATATATTTT.

The rearrangement links TRBV19 to TRBJ1-2, with D uncertain. This CDR3 has 13 amino acids. Germline CDR1 LNHDA, CDR2 SQIVND (reference sequence). V was cut by 3 bases and J by 1 base, with 6 bases left in between. CDR3 bases: TGTGCCAGTAGTATTAGAAGTAACTATGGCTACACCTTC. It encodes CASSIRSNYGYTF.

The V call is TRBV13, the J call TRBJ1-4; 8 positions match TRBD1. CDR3 length equals 13 residues. CDR1 is PRHDT and CDR2 is FYEKMQ in the germline V gene (reference sequence). V was pared by 6 bases and J by 6 bases, with 3 bases of the junction left unmatched. For the CDR3, the DNA is TGTGCCAGCAGAAAGACAGGGGATGAAAAACTGTTTTTT. Translated: CASRKTGDEKLFF.